This TCR beta chain was recorded in a study of read filtering for tumor transcriptome and immune sequencing. About the research overall: The cohort had about 16 men and approximately 14 women aged about 45 to 80, mean about 70 years. By R-ISS, stages I, II and III held 8, 16 and 7 patients. Study-wide findings and caveats: Without single-read clonotypes, shared clonotype proportions correlated more between IR-seq and RNA-seq. Approximately 82% of IR-seq clonotypes had one read, totaling around 4% of reads; RNA-seq: roughly 76% and 46%.

Molecular barcoded adaptors covering alpha/delta and beta/gamma chains were used on approximately 400 ng RNA. TCRdb redid the calling of the reads with MiXCR, one entry per CDR3 protein. The profile shows about 46,000 distinct CDR3 sequences, around 19% of them singletons. This clonotype has a handful of counts. What it binds is unknown. The CDR3 covers 15 residues. Germline V gene lookup returns CDR1 SGHTA and CDR2 FQGNSA. The V gene lost 3 bases and the J gene lost 4 bases, with 15 bases spanning the gap. Sequenced input: a population of CD138-negative cells sorted from bone marrow. The source of this sequence is a donor aged 40 or over with multiple myeloma. The chain links TRBV7-2 to TRBJ1-2; D unresolved. CDR3 nucleotides: TGTGCCAGCAGCTTGGCCTCCGGCAGGAGCTATGGCTACACCTTC. It yields the protein CASSLASGRSYGYTF.